This T cell receptor (beta chain) comes out of a study of radiation and T cells in renal cell carcinoma. About the research overall: Nephrectomy followed 15 Gy stereotactic body radiation by 4 weeks. General study points: From baseline, blood top tumor clonotypes peaked at 2 weeks post-radiation. Baseline intratumoral clonotype presence is unknown without pretreatment biopsies.

The time point was: baseline pretreatment blood. Treatment noted: 15 Gy SBRT to primary tumor, nephrectomy 4 weeks later. After SBRT, blood was collected at 2 and 4 weeks, plus baseline. Trimming removed 4 bases at V and 1 base at J, with 12 bases between. This CDR3 is built from 14 residues. Germline V lookup: CDR1 SGHRS, CDR2 YFSETQ. Measured with immunoSEQ multiplex PCR; TCRdb has only the in-frame clones, and not every one. The sample includes about 91,000 clones, about four fifths of them seen just once. Concerning this clone: The antigen remains unidentified.

The chain combines TRBV5-1 with TRBJ2-7, with D perhaps TRBD2 (5 bases). This clonotype was sampled from a man in his 60s with renal cell carcinoma. The material was blood, obtained from a patient whose treatment included radiotherapy and nephrectomy. The CDR3 protein is CASSQTPGSYEQYF. DNA for the CDR3: TGCGCCAGCAGCCAAACCCCGGGATCCTACGAGCAGTACTTC.